The 15 T cell receptor beta chains below all came from one sample that was sequenced in a study of blood T cell repertoires in COVID-19. Sequencing was performed with immunoSEQ multiplex PCR; in TCRdb, only in-frame clones are kept and a portion is missing. The data contain under 200,000 clones, roughly 90% of them singletons. The source material was peripheral blood. The receptor set was obtained from a man between 50 and 59 years old with acute or convalescent COVID-19.

This clone was counted only a few times. The V gene is TRBV6-5, the J gene TRBJ1-6; 12 nucleotides align to TRBD1. The CDR3 sequence is 16 residues long. The V gene end was trimmed by 2 bases and the J gene end by 7 bases; junction bases not matched to a gene: 3. Germline lookup yields CDR1 MNHEY and CDR2 SVGAGI. The CDR3 DNA reads as TGTGCCAGCAGTTACCTGGGACAGGGGGCGAATTCACCCCTCCACTTT. It codes for CASSYLGQGANSPLHF.

This chain connects TRBV9 to TRBJ2-3, with D hard to call. Between the trimmed V and J ends, which lost 0 bases and 5 bases, there was a span of 4 bases. From germline, CDR1 is SGDLS and CDR2 YYNGEE. The CDR3 covers 12 residues. This CDR3 is CASSVALDTQYF. The CDR3 bases are TGTGCCAGCAGCGTAGCTCTAGATACGCAGTATTTT.

This chain links TRBV7-9 with TRBJ2-1; D is uncertain. V was shortened by 5 bases and J by 0 bases, with 17 bases between the two germline ends. The germline V gene encodes CDR1 SEHNR and CDR2 FQNEAQ (reference sequence). CDR3 size: 17 residues. CDR3 bases: TGTGCCAGCAGCAGACGCTTGGGCACCTACTCCTACAATGAGCAGTTCTTC. This gives the protein CASSRRLGTYSYNEQFF.

The chain uses TRBV7-9 and TRBJ2-1, with 7 bases that match TRBD1. The junction had 8 bases not matched to a gene; V was cut back by 0 bases and J by 0 bases. This CDR3 region has 18 residues. Germline V gene data show CDR1 as SEHNR and CDR2 as FQNEAQ (reference sequence). CDR3 DNA sequence: TGTGCCAGCAGCTTAGCCGTTACGACAGGGAGCTCCTACAATGAGCAGTTCTTC. It translates to CASSLAVTTGSSYNEQFF.

This clone was counted only a few times. The rearrangement links TRBV28 to TRBJ1-6; no reliable D call. The germline CDR1 and CDR2 sequences are MDHEN and SYDVKM. The CDR3 loop spans 16 amino acids. V was trimmed by 6 bases and J by 0 bases, leaving 12 bases between them. CDR3 DNA sequence: TGTGCCAGCAGGGCCCGGACTACCTCCTATAATTCACCCCTCCACTTT. Translation gives CASRARTTSYNSPLHF.

This clone appeared a few times. The chain uses TRBV6-6 and TRBJ1-5; possibly TRBD1 for D (6 bases). The CDR3 is 15 residues long. Deletions cut 2 bases from V and 4 bases from J, with 12 bases between. Per germline, CDR1 MNHNY and CDR2 SVGAGI (reference sequence). The CDR3 sequence: CASSYRGGGNQPQHF. CDR3 sequence (DNA): TGTGCCAGCAGTTACAGGGGGGGCGGTAATCAGCCCCAGCATTTT.

The genes are TRBV14 and TRBJ2-1; 7 bases are shared with TRBD1. The CDR3 spans 17 residues. V gave up 4 bases and J gave up 0 bases; unmatched junction bases: 9. Germline CDR1 and CDR2: SGHDN and FVKESK. CDR3 DNA sequence: TGTGCCAGCAGCCGGGACAGTTCCCTACTCTCCTACAATGAGCAGTTCTTC. This encodes CASSRDSSLLSYNEQFF.

The chain recombines TRBV30 with TRBJ2-5; 8 nucleotides match TRBD2. The ends lost 0 bases at V and 6 bases at J; junction bases unmatched: 6. This CDR3 contains 14 residues. CDR1 is GTSNPN, CDR2 SVGIG, per germline (reference sequence). The CDR3 loop is CAWSVGLAGQTQYF. As DNA, the CDR3 is TGTGCCTGGAGTGTAGGATTAGCGGGGCAGACCCAGTACTTC.

The rearrangement joins TRBV9 to TRBJ1-1; the D is unclear. Germline CDR1 is SGDLS and CDR2 is YYNGEE. V was pared by 4 bases and J by 5 bases, with 15 bases between. The CDR3 loop spans 14 amino acids. CDR3 nucleotides: TGTGCCAGCAGCCCACAGAAGATGGAAACTGAAGCTTTCTTT. This gives the protein CASSPQKMETEAFF.

V usage is TRBV7-9 and J usage is TRBJ2-5; D is ambiguous. CDR3 length equals 12 residues. V lost 4 bases and J 5 bases, leaving 8 bases between the germline ends. In germline, CDR1 is SEHNR, CDR2 FQNEAQ (reference sequence). The CDR3 sequence is CASSYITETQYF. The CDR3 DNA reads as TGTGCCAGCAGCTACATCACGGAGACCCAGTACTTC.

The sample holds one count of this clone. The chain joins TRBV6-1 to TRBJ1-4; D call uncertain. CDR3 length equals 16 residues. CDR1 and CDR2 (germline): MNHNS, SASEGT. Trimming shortened V by 2 bases and J by 4 bases, and 14 bases separated the two germline ends. The CDR3 sequence is CASSENAARNNEKLFF. DNA of the CDR3: TGTGCCAGCAGTGAAAACGCCGCGAGGAATAATGAAAAACTGTTTTTT.

This clone was detected only a few times. The V gene is TRBV28, the J gene TRBJ1-3, with 7 bases lining up with TRBD1. This CDR3 has 15 amino acids. CDR1 is MDHEN, CDR2 SYDVKM, per germline. Trimming removed 3 bases from V and 4 bases from J; junction bases left unmatched: 6. The CDR3 DNA follows: TGTGCCAGCAGTTTTGGGGACAGCAAAGGAAACACCATATATTTT. Encoded protein: CASSFGDSKGNTIYF.

The chain uses TRBV24-1 and TRBJ2-3, with 8 bases that match TRBD2. CDR3 length: 16 amino acids. The germline gives CDR1 KGHDR, CDR2 SFDVKD. J lost 4 bases, V lost 4 bases, and 9 bases had no gene match. CDR3 sequence: CATSESGTRLADTQYF. CDR3 sequence (DNA): TGTGCCACCAGTGAATCCGGGACTAGGCTGGCAGATACGCAGTATTTT.

The chain has TRBV27 and TRBJ2-1; possibly TRBD1 for D (5 bases). V gave up 5 bases and J gave up 5 bases, with 19 bases separating them. The CDR3 runs 16 residues. Germline assignment: CDR1 MNHEY and CDR2 SMNVEV (reference sequence). CDR3 protein: CASSPRRVPTNNEQFF. The CDR3 nucleotides are TGTGCCAGCAGTCCCCGCAGGGTCCCGACGAACAATGAGCAGTTCTTC.

This clone occurred a few times. This chain connects TRBV21-1 to TRBJ1-4. TRBV21-1 is marked as a pseudogene. This CDR3 has 15 residues. CDR3 amino acids: CASSKGQGGDEKLFF. The DNA of the CDR3 is TGTGCCAGCAGCAAAGGCCAGGGAGGAGATGAAAAACTGTTTTTT.